This entry is about one TCR beta chain. This entry is derived from a study of technical replicates of blood from a few donors. TCRdb's copy holds only in-frame clones and misses some; the assay was immunoSEQ multiplex PCR. Of tens of thousands of clones detected, 90% to 95% appear once; the ten largest clones hold 0.3% to 0.45%. This receptor was taken from a human donor in good health. Sequenced material: T cells isolated from PBMCs.

CDR3 amino acids: CSADRGKTQYF. DNA for the CDR3: TGCAGTGCAGACAGGGGGAAGACGCAGTATTTT. This chain links TRBV20-1 with TRBJ2-3; 9 positions match TRBD1. CDR3 length: 11 amino acids. J lost 9 bases, V lost 6 bases, and 4 bases had no gene match. Per the germline V gene, CDR1 is DFQATT and CDR2 is SNEGSKA (reference sequence).